A selection of T cell receptor beta chains follows, all from one sample in a study of T cells in Graves' hyperthyroidism and ophthalmopathy. Each CDR3 protein is one row after TCRdb ran MiXCR on the multiplex PCR reads. The table includes around 300,000 distinct CDR3 sequences, about 14% detected once. The sample consisted of blood. These receptors were taken from a young woman with Graves' hyperthyroidism that later progressed to Graves' ophthalmopathy. Both conserved end residues are part of each CDR3. The order of the fields is D gene, V gene, J gene, clone size, CDR3 DNA, CDR3 protein. The D gene is left open where the match is weak. Part of the rows lack a size; the others show once, few, many or a class for expanded clones.

TRBD2	TRBV7-2	TRBJ2-3	many	TGTGCCAGCAGCTCACTGGGTGGTAGCGGGAGCATCAAAACTACGCAGTATTTT	CASSSLGGSGSIKTTQYF
TRBD2	TRBV4-1	TRBJ2-1	.	TGCGCCAGCAGCCCGACCGGGACTAGCGGGAGTAACGATGAGCAGTTCTTC	CASSPTGTSGSNDEQFF
.	TRBV5-1	TRBJ2-7	many	TGCGCCAGCAGCCTTGGACTACCTTACGAGCAGTACTTC	CASSLGLPYEQYF
.	TRBV20-1	TRBJ2-6	many	TGCAGTGCTAGCCGTATGGGGAACGGGGCCAACGTCCTGACTTTC	CSASRMGNGANVLTF
.	TRBV28	TRBJ1-5	few	TGTGCCAGCAGTTCCGCCCTGGGGGGGACCCCCCAGCATTTT	CASSSALGGTPQHF
TRBD1	TRBV6-1	TRBJ1-1	many	TGTGCCAGCAGGGGACAGCGGAACACTGAAGCTTTCTTT	CASRGQRNTEAFF
.	TRBV5-8	TRBJ1-6	.	TGTGCCAGCAGCTTTTGGGACCAACCCCTCCACTTT	CASSFWDQPLHF
.	TRBV6-2/TRBV6-3	TRBJ1-6	many	TGTGCCAGCAGCTGGGCGACTGGATCACCCCTCCACTTT	CASSWATGSPLHF
.	TRBV29-1	TRBJ1-2	few	TGCAGCGTTTTTGGGGACTATGGCTACACCTTC	CSVFGDYGYTF
TRBD1	TRBV30	TRBJ2-7	.	TGTGCCTTAAGGGGACAGGGGGAGAGAGAGCAGTACTTC	CALRGQGEREQYF
.	TRBV27	TRBJ2-7	many	TGTGCCAGCAGTTCTAGGGGTCGCACGGCCTACGAGCAGTACTTC	CASSSRGRTAYEQYF
.	TRBV19	TRBJ1-1	.	TGTGCCACAAGAGGCTCCTCGGGCACTGAAGCTTTCTTT	CATRGSSGTEAFF
.	TRBV19	TRBJ2-7	few	TGTGCCAGTAGTTTTCGACTGGGAAGCTCCTACGAGCAGTACTTC	CASSFRLGSSYEQYF
.	TRBV5-1	TRBJ1-2	few	TGCGCCAGCAGCTTAATAGGGGGTGGAGGCTACACCTTC	CASSLIGGGGYTF
TRBD2	TRBV7-2	TRBJ2-1	.	TGTGCCAGCAGCTCCCGGGAGGGCTCCTACAATGAGCAGTTCTTC	CASSSREGSYNEQFF
.	TRBV11-3	TRBJ2-7	.	TGTGCCAGCAGGGACCAAGCCGGGACCTCCTACGAGCAGTACTTC	CASRDQAGTSYEQYF
.	TRBV27	TRBJ2-1	many	TGTGCCAGCAGGATAGGGGGAGATAGCTACAATGAGCAGTTCTTC	CASRIGGDSYNEQFF
.	TRBV5-5	TRBJ2-2	few	TGTGCCAGCAGCTTGGATGGGGCGAACACCGGGGAGCTGTTTTTT	CASSLDGANTGELFF
TRBD1	TRBV14	TRBJ2-7	.	TGTGCCAGCAGCCAAGAGCCGACAGGGAGAACCGAGCAGTACTTC	CASSQEPTGRTEQYF
TRBD2	TRBV11-3	TRBJ2-3	few	TGTGCCAGCAGCCAGAGCGGGGCTAGCACAGATACGCAGTATTTT	CASSQSGASTDTQYF
TRBD1	TRBV7-2	TRBJ1-2	many	TGTGCCAGCAAACCGACAGGGGGCGGGGATGGCTACACCTTC	CASKPTGGGDGYTF
.	TRBV2	TRBJ2-5	many	TGTGCCAGCCCCCGCCCGGACCGTGAGGCCCAGTACTTC	CASPRPDREAQYF
.	TRBV29-1	TRBJ2-1	many	TGCAGCGTTGAAGAAAGTTTCACGGCCCCCTACAATGAGCAGTTCTTC	CSVEESFTAPYNEQFF
.	TRBV14	TRBJ2-6	.	TGTGCCAGCAGCGCCTTGGGCTCTGGGGCCAACGTCCTGACTTTC	CASSALGSGANVLTF